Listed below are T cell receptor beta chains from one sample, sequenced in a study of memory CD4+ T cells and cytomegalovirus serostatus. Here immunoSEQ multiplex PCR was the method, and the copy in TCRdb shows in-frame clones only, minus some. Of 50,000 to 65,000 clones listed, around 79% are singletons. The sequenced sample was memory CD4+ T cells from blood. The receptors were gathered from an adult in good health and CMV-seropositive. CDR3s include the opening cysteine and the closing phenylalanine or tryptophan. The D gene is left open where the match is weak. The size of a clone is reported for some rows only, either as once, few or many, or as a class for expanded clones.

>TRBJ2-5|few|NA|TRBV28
TGTGCCAGCAGTTTACGTTCGGGGCCGTTGGCGATCTCAGGGCAGGAGACCCAGTACTTC
CASSLRSGPLAISGQETQYF
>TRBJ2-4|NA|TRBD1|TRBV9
TGTGCCAGCAGCCCCCGGACAGGGGAAAACATTCAGTACTTC
CASSPRTGENIQYF
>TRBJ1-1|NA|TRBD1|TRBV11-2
TGTGCCAGCAGCTCCCAGGGGGACACTGAAGCTTTCTTT
CASSSQGDTEAFF
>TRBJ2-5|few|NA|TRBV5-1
TGCGCCAGTTGCCCAACATCGGCAGGGTCATCGGGAGAGACCCAGTACTTC
CASCPTSAGSSGETQYF
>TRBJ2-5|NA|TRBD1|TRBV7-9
TGTGCCAGCAGTCCCGGGACAGAGCAGCACCAAGAGACCCAGTACTTC
CASSPGTEQHQETQYF
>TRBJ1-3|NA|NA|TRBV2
TGTGCCAGCAGTGAAGAAGTTAACACCATATATTTT
CASSEEVNTIYF
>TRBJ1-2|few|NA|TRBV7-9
TGTGCCAGCAGCTTTTGGACGCTTACTAACTATGGCTACACCTTC
CASSFWTLTNYGYTF
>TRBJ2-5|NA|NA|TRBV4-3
TGCGCCAGCAGCCAAGAAAATCGGGCCCTAAGAGAGACCCAGTACTTC
CASSQENRALRETQYF
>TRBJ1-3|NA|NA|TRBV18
TGTGCCAGCTCACCGGGGCTACTTTCTGGAAACACCATATATTTT
CASSPGLLSGNTIYF
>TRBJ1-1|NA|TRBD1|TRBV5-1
TGCGCCAGCAGGCAAACCGGACAGGGTGAAGCTTTCTTT
CASRQTGQGEAFF
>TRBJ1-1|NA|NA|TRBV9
TGTGCCAGCAGCGTAGGAGGGGATGACACTGAAGCTTTCTTT
CASSVGGDDTEAFF
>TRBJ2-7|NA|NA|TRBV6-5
TGTGCCAGCAGTTACGCCCAGGGAGCGGGCTCCTACGAGCAGTACTTC
CASSYAQGAGSYEQYF
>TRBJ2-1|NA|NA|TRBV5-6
TGTGCCAGCAGGAATCAGGGGAACGAGCAGTTCTTC
CASRNQGNEQFF
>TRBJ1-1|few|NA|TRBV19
TGTGCCAGTAAACAGGACACTGAAGCTTTCTTT
CASKQDTEAFF
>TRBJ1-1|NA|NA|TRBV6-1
TGTGCCAGCAGTGCTCCTACACAGGGTATTTCTGAAGCTTTCTTT
CASSAPTQGISEAFF
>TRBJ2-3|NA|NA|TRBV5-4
TGTGCCAGCAGCTTGGATGAGGTTGGGGCGCAGTATTTT
CASSLDEVGAQYF
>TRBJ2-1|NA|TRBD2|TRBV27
TGTGCCAGCAGTATTCATTCTAGCGGGAAGGGGGATGAGCAGTTCTTC
CASSIHSSGKGDEQFF
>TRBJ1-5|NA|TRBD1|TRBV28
TGTGCCAGCAGTTCCGCTCCCGGGACAGGGGATCCCACTCAGCCCCAGCATTTT
CASSSAPGTGDPTQPQHF
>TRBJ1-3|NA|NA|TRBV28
TGTGCCAGCAGTCCGAGGGGGGGCCATAACACCATATATTTT
CASSPRGGHNTIYF
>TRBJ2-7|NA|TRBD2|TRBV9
TGTGCCACCAAGTCCGGGGAGGGCGGCTACGAGCAGTACTTC
CATKSGEGGYEQYF
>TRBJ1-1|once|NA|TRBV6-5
TGTGCCAGCAGTTCCGGGAGAGGGCACACTGAAGCTTTCTTT
CASSSGRGHTEAFF
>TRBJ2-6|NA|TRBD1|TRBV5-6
TGTGCCAGCAGCTTGGGTCTCCAGGGGGCTGGGGCCAACGTCCTGACTTTC
CASSLGLQGAGANVLTF
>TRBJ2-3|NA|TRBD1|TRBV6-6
TGTGCCAGCAGTCGGACAGGGGTGGTAGATACGCAGTATTTT
CASSRTGVVDTQYF
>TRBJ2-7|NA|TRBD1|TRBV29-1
TGCAGCGTTGATGGGGACAGGGTAATCCACGAGCAGTACTTC
CSVDGDRVIHEQYF